The 2 T cell receptor beta chains listed next were all sequenced from one sample in a study of cytomegalovirus exposure and HLA in healthy donors. It was with 60 Vbeta and 13 Jbeta primers that the PCR ran. The method was immunoSEQ multiplex PCR; TCRdb's version includes in-frame clones alone and lacks a portion of them. The sample lists approximately 240,000 clones, over 65% occurring once. The material sequenced was PBMCs. These TCRs come from a woman aged 55-70 years in good health and CMV-seropositive.

CDR3 coding DNA: TGCAGCGTTGAAATTTGGCAGGTAGCGGGCACAGATACGCAGTATTTT. Translation: CSVEIWQVAGTDTQYF. J is TRBJ2-3 and V is TRBV29-1, with D possibly matching TRBD2 (6 bases). Germline CDR1 reads SQVTM; CDR2 reads ANQGSEA. The length of the CDR3 is 16 residues. Deletions cut 2 bases from V and 1 base from J, with 16 bases between.

This chain joins TRBV10-1 and TRBJ1-2; 9 bases are a match to TRBD1. CDR1 WNHNN and CDR2 SYGVQD come from the germline V gene (reference sequence). CDR3 length equals 13 residues. After removal of 6 bases from V and 9 bases from J, the junction contained 8 bases not matched to a gene. CDR3 in amino acids: CASSSGGQGRYTF. The CDR3 region has the DNA TGCGCCAGCAGCTCCGGGGGACAGGGCCGCTACACCTTC.